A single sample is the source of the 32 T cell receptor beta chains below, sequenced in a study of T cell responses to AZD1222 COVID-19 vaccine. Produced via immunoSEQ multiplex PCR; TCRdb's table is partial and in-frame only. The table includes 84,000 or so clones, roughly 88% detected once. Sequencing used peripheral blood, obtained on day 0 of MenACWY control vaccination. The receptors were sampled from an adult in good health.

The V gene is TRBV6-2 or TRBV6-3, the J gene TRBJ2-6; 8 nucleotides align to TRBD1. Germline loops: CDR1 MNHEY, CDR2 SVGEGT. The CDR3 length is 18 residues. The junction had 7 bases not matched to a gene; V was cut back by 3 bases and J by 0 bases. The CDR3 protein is CASSYGWTGLSGANVLTF. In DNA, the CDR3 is TGTGCCAGCAGTTATGGTTGGACAGGGCTCTCTGGGGCCAACGTCCTGACTTTC.

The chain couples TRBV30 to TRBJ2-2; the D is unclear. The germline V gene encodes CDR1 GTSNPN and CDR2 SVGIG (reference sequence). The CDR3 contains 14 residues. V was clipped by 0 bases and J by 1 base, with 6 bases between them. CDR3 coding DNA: TGTGCCTGGAGTGTACTGGAGAACACCGGGGAGCTGTTTTTT. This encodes CAWSVLENTGELFF.

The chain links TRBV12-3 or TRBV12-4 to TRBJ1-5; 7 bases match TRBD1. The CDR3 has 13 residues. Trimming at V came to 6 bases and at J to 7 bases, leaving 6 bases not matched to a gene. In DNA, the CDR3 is TGTGCCAGCAGCAGTAGCAGGGGGCAGCCCCAGCATTTT. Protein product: CASSSSRGQPQHF.

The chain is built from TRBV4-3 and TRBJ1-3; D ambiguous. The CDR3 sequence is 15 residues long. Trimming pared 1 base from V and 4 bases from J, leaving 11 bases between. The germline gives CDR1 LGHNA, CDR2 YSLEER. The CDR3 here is CASSQGINGGNTIYF. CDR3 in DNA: TGCGCCAGCAGCCAAGGGATAAATGGGGGAAACACCATATATTTT.

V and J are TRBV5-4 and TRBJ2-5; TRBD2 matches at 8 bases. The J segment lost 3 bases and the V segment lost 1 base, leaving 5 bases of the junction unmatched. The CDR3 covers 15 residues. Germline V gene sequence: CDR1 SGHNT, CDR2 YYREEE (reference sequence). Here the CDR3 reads CASSLPNGGEETQYF. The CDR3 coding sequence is TGTGCCAGCAGCTTGCCTAACGGGGGGGAAGAGACCCAGTACTTC.

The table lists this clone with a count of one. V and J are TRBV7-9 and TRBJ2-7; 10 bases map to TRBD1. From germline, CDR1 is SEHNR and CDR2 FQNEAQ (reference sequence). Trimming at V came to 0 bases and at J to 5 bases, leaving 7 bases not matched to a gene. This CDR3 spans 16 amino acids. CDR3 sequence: CASSLASGQGGHEQYF. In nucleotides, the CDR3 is TGTGCCAGCAGCTTAGCATCCGGACAGGGGGGACACGAGCAGTACTTC.

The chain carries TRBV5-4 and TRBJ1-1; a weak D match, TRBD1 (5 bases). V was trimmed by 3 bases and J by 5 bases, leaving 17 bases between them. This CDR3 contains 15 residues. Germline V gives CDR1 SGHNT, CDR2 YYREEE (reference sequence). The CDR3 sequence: CASSSLRQGWTEAFF. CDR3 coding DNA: TGTGCCAGCAGCTCGCTCCGGCAGGGTTGGACTGAAGCTTTCTTT.

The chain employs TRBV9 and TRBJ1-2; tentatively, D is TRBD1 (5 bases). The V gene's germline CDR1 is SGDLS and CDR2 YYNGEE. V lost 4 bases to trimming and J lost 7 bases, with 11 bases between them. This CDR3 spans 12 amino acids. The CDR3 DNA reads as TGTGCCAGCAGCTTTCAGGGCGTTGGCTACACCTTC. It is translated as CASSFQGVGYTF. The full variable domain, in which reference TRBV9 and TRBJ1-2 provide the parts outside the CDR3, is DSGVTQTPKHLITATGQRVTLRCSPRSGDLSVYWYQQSLDQGLQFLIQYYNGEERAKGNILERFSAQQFPDLHSELNLSSLELGDSALYFCASSFQGVGYTFGSGTRLTVV.

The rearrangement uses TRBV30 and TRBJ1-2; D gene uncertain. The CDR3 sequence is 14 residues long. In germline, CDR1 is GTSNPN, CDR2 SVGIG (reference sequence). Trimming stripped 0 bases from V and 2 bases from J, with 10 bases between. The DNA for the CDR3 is TGTGCCTGGAGTGTAATGGGTCGGAACTATGGCTACACCTTC. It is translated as CAWSVMGRNYGYTF.

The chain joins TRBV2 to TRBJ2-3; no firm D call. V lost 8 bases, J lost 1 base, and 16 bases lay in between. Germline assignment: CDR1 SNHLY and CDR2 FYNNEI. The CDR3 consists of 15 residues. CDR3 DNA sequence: TGTGCCAGCTCTACGGACGTCGCACGCACAGATACGCAGTATTTT. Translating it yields CASSTDVARTDTQYF. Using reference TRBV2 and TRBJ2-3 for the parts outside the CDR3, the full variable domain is EPEVTQTPSHQVTQMGQEVILRCVPISNHLYFYWYRQILGQKVEFLVSFYNNEISEKSEIFDDQFSVERPDGSNFTLKIRSTKLEDSAMYFCASSTDVARTDTQYFGPGTRLTVL.

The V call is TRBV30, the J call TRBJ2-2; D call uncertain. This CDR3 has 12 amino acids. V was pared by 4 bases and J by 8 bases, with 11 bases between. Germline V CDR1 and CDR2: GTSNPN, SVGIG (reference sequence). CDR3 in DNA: TGTGCCTGGAAGGGAATTGTAGGGGAGCTGTTTTTT. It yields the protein CAWKGIVGELFF.

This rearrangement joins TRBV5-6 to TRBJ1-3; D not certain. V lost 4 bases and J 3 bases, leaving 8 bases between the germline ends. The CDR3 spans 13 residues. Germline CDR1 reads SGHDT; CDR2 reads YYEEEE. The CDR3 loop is CASSPPYGNTIYF. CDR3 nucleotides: TGTGCCAGCAGCCCCCCCTATGGAAACACCATATATTTT.

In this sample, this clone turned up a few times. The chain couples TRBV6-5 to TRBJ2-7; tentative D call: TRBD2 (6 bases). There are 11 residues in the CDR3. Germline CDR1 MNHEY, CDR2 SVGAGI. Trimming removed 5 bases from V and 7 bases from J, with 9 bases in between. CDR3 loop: CASSLGSEQYF. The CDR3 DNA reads TGTGCCAGCAGTCTCGGGAGTGAGCAGTACTTC.

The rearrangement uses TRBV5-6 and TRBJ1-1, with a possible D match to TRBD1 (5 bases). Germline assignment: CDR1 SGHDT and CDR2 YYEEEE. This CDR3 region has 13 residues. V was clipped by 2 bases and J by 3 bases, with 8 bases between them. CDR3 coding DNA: TGTGCCAGCAGCTTTGACAGATACACTGAAGCTTTCTTT. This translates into CASSFDRYTEAFF.

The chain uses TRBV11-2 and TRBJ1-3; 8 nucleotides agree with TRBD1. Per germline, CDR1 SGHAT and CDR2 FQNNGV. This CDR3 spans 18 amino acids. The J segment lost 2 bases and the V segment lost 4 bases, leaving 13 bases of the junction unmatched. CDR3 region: CASSWGDGQGGPGNTIYF. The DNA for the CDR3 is TGTGCCAGCAGCTGGGGGGACGGACAGGGCGGCCCTGGAAACACCATATATTTT.

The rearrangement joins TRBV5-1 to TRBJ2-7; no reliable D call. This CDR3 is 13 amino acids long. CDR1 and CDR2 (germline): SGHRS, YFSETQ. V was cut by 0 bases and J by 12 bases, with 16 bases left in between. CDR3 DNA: TGCGCCAGCAGCTTGGGGGGTCTTCAATCGCGGTACTTC. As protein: CASSLGGLQSRYF.

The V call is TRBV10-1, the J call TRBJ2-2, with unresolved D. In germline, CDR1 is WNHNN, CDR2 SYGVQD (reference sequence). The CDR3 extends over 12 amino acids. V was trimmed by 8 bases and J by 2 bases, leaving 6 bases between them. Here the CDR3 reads CASPVNTGELFF. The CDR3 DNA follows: TGCGCCAGCCCCGTTAACACCGGGGAGCTGTTTTTT.

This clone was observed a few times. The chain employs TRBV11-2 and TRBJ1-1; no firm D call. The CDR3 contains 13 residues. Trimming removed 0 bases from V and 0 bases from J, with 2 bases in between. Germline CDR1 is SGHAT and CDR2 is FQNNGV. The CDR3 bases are TGTGCCAGCAGCTTAGACGTGAACACTGAAGCTTTCTTT. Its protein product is CASSLDVNTEAFF.

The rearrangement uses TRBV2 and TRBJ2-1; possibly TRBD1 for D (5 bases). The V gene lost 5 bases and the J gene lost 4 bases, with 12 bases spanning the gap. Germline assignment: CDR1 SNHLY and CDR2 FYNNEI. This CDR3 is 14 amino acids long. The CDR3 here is CASSRDSKYNEQFF. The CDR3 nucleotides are TGTGCCAGCAGTCGAGACAGTAAATACAATGAGCAGTTCTTC.

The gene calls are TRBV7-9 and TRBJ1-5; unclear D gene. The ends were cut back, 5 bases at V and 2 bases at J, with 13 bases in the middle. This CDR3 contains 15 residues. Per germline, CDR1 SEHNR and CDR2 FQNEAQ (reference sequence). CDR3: CASSAGGSGNQPQHF. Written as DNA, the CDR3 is TGTGCCAGCAGCGCCGGAGGGTCGGGCAATCAGCCCCAGCATTTT.

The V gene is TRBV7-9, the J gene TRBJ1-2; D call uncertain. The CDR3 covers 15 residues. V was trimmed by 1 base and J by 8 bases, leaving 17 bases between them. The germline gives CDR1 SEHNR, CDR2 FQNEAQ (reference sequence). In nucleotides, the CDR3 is TGTGCCAGCAGCTTAGAGTCCGGAACCCAGGAAGGCTACACCTTC. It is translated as CASSLESGTQEGYTF.

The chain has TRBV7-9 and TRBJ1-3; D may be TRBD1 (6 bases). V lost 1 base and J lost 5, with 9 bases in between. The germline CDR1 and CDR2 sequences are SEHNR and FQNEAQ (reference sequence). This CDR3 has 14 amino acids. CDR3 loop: CASSLGDRRNTIYF. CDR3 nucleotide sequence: TGTGCCAGCAGCTTAGGAGACAGGCGAAACACCATATATTTT.

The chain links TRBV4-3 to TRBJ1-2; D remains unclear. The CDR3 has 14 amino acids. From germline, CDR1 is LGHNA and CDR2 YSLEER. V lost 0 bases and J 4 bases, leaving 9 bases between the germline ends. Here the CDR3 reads CASSQEVYLYGYTF. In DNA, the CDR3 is TGCGCCAGCAGCCAAGAAGTCTATCTCTATGGCTACACCTTC.

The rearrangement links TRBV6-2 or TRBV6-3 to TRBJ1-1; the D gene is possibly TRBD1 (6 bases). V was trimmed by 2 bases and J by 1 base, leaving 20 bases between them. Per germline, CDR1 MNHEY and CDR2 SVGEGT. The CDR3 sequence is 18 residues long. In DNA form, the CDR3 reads TGTGCCAGCAGTTACGAGCGGGGGGCGGTTTATGGGAACACTGAAGCTTTCTTT. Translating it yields CASSYERGAVYGNTEAFF.

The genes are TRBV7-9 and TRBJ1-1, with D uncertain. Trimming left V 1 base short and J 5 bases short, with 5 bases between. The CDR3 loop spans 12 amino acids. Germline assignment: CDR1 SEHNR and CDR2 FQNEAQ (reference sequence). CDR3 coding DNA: TGTGCCAGCAGCTTAGGCTGGACTGAAGCTTTCTTT. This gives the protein CASSLGWTEAFF.

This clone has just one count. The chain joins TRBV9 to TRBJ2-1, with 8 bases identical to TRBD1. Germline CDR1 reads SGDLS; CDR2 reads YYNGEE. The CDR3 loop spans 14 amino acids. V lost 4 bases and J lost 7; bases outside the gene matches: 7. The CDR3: CASSPLDRANEQFF. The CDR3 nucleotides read TGTGCCAGCAGCCCTTTGGACAGGGCTAATGAGCAGTTCTTC.

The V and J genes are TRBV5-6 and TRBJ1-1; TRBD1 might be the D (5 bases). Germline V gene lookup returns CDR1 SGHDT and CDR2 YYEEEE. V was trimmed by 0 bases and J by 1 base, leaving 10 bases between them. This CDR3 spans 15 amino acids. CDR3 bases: TGTGCCAGCAGCTTGGCCAGGGTTGGGAACACTGAAGCTTTCTTT. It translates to CASSLARVGNTEAFF.

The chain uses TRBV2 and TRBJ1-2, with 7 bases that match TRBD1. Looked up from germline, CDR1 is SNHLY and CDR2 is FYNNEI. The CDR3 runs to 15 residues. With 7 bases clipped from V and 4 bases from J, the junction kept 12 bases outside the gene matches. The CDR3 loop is CASTGDSGAFYGYTF. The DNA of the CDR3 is TGTGCCAGCACCGGGGACAGCGGTGCCTTCTATGGCTACACCTTC. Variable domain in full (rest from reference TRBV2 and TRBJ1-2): EPEVTQTPSHQVTQMGQEVILRCVPISNHLYFYWYRQILGQKVEFLVSFYNNEISEKSEIFDDQFSVERPDGSNFTLKIRSTKLEDSAMYFCASTGDSGAFYGYTFGSGTRLTVV.

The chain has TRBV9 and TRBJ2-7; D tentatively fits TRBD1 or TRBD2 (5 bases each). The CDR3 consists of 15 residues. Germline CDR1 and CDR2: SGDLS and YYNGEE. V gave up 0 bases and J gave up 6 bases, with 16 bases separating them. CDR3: CASSVGTPRGGEQYF. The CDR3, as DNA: TGTGCCAGCAGCGTAGGGACCCCGAGGGGTGGCGAGCAGTACTTC.

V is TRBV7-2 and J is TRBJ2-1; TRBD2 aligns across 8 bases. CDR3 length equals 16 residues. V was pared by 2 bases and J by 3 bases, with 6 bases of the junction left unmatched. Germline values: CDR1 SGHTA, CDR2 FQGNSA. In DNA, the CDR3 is TGTGCCAGCAGCTTACGGGAGGGAGGGTTCTACAATGAGCAGTTCTTC. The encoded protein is CASSLREGGFYNEQFF. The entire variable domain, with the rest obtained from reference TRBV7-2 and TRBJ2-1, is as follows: GAGVSQSPSNKVTEKGKDVELRCDPISGHTALYWYRQSLGQGLEFLIYFQGNSAPDKSGLPSDRFSAERTGGSVSTLTIQRTQQEDSAVYLCASSLREGGFYNEQFFGPGTRLTVL.

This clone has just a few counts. DNA for the CDR3: TGTGCCAGCAGCCTAGCGGGGGGGCCAGGAGATACGCAGTATTTT. Translating it yields CASSLAGGPGDTQYF. V usage is TRBV6-2 or TRBV6-3 and J usage is TRBJ2-3, with 12 bases that match TRBD2. Unmatched junction bases numbered 6, after V lost 6 bases and J lost 5 bases. Per germline, CDR1 MNHEY and CDR2 SVGEGT. The CDR3 is 15 residues long.

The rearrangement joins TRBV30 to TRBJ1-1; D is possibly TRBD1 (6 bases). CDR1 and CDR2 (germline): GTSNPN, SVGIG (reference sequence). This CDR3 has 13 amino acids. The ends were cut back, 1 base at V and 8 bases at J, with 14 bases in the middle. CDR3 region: CAWSGFGQGEAFF. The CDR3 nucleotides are TGTGCCTGGAGTGGGTTTGGGCAGGGGGAAGCTTTCTTT.